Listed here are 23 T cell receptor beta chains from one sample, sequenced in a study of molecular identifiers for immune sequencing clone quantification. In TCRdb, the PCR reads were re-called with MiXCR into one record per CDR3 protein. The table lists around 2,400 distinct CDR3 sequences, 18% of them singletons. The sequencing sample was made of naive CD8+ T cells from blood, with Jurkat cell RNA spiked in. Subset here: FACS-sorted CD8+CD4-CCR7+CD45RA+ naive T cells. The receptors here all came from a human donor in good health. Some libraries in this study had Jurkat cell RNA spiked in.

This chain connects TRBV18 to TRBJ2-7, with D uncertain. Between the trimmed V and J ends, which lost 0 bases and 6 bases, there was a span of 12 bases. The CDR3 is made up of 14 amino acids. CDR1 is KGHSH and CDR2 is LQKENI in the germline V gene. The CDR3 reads CASSPPAQTREQYF. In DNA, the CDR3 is TGTGCCAGCTCACCACCGGCTCAGACCCGCGAGCAGTACTTC.

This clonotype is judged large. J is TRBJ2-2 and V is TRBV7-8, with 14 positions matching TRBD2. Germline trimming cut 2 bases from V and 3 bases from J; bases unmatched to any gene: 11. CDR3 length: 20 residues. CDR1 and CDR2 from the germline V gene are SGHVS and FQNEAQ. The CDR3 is CASSLQAGTSGSRDTGELFF. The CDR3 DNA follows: TGTGCCAGCAGCTTACAGGCTGGGACTAGCGGGAGTCGTGACACCGGGGAGCTGTTTTTT.

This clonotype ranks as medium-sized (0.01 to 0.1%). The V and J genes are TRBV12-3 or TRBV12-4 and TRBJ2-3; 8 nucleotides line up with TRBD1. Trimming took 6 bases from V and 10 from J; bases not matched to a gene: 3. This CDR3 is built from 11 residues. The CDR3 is CASRTGAAQYF. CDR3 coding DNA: TGTGCCAGCAGGACAGGGGCGGCGCAGTATTTT.

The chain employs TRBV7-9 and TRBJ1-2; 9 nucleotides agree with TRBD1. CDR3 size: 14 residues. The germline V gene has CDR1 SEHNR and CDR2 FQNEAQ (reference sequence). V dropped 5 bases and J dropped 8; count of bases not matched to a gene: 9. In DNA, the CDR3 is TGTGCCAGCAGCCCCCCTCGGACAGGGGAGGGCTACACCTTC. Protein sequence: CASSPPRTGEGYTF.

CDR3 amino acids: CASSLISGGDYEQYF. The CDR3 bases are TGTGCCAGCAGCTTAATCAGCGGGGGTGACTACGAGCAGTACTTC. V is TRBV7-8 and J is TRBJ2-7, with 8 bases that match TRBD2. J lost 3 bases, V lost 2 bases, and 6 bases had no gene match. This CDR3 is 15 amino acids long. In germline, CDR1 is SGHVS, CDR2 FQNEAQ. The full variable domain, its missing parts supplied by reference TRBV7-8 and TRBJ2-7, is GAGVSQSPRYKVAKRGQDVALRCDPISGHVSLFWYQQALGQGPEFLTYFQNEAQLDKSGLPSDRFFAERPEGSVSTLKIQRTQQEDSAVYLCASSLISGGDYEQYFGPGTRLTVT.

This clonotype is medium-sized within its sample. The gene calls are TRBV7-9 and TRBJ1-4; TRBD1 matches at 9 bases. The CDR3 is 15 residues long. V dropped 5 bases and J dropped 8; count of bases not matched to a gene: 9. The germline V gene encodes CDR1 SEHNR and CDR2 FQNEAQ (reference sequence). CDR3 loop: CASSPPGQGGEKLFF. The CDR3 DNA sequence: TGTGCCAGCAGCCCACCGGGACAGGGCGGGGAAAAACTGTTTTTT.

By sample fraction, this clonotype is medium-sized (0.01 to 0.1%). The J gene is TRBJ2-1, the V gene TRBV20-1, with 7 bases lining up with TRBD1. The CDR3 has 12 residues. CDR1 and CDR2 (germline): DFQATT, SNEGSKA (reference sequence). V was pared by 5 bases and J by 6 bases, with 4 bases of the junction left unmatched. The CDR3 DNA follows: TGCAGTGCTTGGACAGGAGCCAATGAGCAGTTCTTC. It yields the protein CSAWTGANEQFF.

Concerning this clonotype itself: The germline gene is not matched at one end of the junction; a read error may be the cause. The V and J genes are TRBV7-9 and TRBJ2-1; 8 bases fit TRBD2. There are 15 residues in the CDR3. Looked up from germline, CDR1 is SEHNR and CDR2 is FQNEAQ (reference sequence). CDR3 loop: CVSSFNLAGGDVQFF. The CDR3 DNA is TGTGTCAGCAGCTTCAACCTTGCGGGAGGAGATGTGCAGTTCTTC.

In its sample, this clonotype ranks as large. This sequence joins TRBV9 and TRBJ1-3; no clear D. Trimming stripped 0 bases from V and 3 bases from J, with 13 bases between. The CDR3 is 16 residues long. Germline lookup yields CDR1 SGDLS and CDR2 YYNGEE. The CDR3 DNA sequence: TGTGCCAGCAGCGTAGCTGGTGTCGCAGATGGAAACACCATATATTTT. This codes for CASSVAGVADGNTIYF. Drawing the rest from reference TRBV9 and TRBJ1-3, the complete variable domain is DSGVTQTPKHLITATGQRVTLRCSPRSGDLSVYWYQQSLDQGLQFLIQYYNGEERAKGNILERFSAQQFPDLHSELNLSSLELGDSALYFCASSVAGVADGNTIYFGEGSWLTVV.

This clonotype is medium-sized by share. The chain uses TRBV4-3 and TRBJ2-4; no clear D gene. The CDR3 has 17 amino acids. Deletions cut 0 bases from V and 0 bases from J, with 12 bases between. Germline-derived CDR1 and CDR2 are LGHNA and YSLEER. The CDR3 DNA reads TGCGCCAGCAGCCAAGATACTCATCGACTAGCCAAAAACATTCAGTACTTC. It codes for CASSQDTHRLAKNIQYF.

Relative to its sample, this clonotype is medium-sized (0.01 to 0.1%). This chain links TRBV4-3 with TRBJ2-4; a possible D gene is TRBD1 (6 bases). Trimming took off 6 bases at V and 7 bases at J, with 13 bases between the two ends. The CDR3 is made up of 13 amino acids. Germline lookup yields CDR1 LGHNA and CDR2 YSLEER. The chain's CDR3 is CASSPGTWNIQYF. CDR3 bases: TGCGCCAGCAGTCCCGGGACATGGAACATTCAGTACTTC.

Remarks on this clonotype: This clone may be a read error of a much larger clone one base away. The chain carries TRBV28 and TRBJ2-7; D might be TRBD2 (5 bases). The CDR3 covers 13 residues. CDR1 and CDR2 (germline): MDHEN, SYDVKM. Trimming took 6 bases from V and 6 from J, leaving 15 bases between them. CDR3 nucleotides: TGTGCCAGCAGAGGCCCCCGAGGGTCCGAGCAGTACTTC. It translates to CASRGPRGSEQYF.

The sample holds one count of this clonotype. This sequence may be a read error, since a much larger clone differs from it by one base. CDR3 in DNA: TGCAGCGCTAAACAGGGCCTTGAAGCTTTCTTT. This gives the protein CSAKQGLEAFF. This chain links TRBV29-1 with TRBJ1-1; D is perhaps TRBD1 (6 bases). This CDR3 has 11 residues. Germline CDR1 is SQVTM and CDR2 is ANQGSEA. The V end was cut by 7 bases, the J end by 7 bases, with 13 bases between.

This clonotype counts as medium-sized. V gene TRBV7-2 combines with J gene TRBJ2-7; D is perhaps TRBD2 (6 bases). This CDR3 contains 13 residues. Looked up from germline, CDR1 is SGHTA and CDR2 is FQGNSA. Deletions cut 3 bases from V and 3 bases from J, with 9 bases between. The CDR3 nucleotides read TGTGCCAGCAGCTTCGGGACTCTCTACGAGCAGTACTTC. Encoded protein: CASSFGTLYEQYF.

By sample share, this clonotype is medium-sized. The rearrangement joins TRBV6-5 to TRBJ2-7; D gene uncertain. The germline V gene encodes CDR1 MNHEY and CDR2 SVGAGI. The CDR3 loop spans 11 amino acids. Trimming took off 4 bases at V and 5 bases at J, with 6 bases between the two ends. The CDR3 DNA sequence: TGTGCCAGCAGTTTCCGTGACGAGCAGTACTTC. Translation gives CASSFRDEQYF.

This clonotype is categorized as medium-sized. DNA for the CDR3: TGTGCCAGCAGCTTAGCGGGGAATGCTTTCTTT. It yields the protein CASSLAGNAFF. V usage is TRBV11-2 and J usage is TRBJ1-1; D remains unclear. Trimming took off 1 base at V and 11 bases at J, with 8 bases between the two ends. The V gene's germline CDR1 is SGHAT and CDR2 FQNNGV. This CDR3 spans 11 amino acids.

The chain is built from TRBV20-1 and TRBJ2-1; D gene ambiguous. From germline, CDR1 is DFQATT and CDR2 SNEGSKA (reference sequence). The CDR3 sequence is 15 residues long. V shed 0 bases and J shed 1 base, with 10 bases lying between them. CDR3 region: CSARDRVHSYNEQFF. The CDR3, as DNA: TGCAGTGCTAGAGATAGGGTACATTCCTACAATGAGCAGTTCTTC.

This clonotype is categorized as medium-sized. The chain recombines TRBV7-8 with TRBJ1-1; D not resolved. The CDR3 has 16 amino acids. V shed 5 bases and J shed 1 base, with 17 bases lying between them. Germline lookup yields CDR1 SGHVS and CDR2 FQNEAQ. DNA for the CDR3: TGTGCCAGCAGCCCTAGTGGCAGTTTGGGGAACACTGAAGCTTTCTTT. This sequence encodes CASSPSGSLGNTEAFF.

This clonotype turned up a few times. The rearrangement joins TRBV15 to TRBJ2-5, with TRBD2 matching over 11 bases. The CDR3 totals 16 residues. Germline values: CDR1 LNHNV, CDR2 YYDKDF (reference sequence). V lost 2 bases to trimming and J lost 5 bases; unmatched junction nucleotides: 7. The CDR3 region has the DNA TGTGCCACCAGCAGAAAACTAGCGGGAGTGGCGGAGACCCAGTACTTC. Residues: CATSRKLAGVAETQYF. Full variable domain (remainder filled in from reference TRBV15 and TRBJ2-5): DAMVIQNPRYQVTQFGKPVTLSCSQTLNHNVMYWYQQKSSQAPKLLFHYYDKDFNNEADTPDNFQSRRPNTSFCFLDIRSPGLGDTAMYLCATSRKLAGVAETQYFGPGTRLLVL.

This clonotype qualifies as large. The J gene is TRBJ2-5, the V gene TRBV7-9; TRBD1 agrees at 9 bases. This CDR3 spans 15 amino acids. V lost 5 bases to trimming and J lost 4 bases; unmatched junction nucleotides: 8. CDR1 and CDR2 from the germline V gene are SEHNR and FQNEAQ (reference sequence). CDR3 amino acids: CASSPGTGLGETQYF. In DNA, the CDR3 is TGTGCCAGCAGCCCCGGGACAGGGTTGGGAGAGACCCAGTACTTC.

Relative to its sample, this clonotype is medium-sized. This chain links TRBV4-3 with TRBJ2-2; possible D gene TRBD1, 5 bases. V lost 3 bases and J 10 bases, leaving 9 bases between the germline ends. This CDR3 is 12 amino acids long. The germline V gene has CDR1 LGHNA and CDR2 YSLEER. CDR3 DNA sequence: TGCGCCAGCAGCCATAACAGGTTGGAGCTGTTTTTT. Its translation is CASSHNRLELFF.

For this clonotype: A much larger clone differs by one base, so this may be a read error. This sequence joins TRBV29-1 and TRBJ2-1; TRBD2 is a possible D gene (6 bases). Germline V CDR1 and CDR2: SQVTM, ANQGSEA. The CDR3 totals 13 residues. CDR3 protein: CSVGGTTYNEQSF. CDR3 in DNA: TGCAGCGTTGGCGGGACCACGTACAATGAGCAGTCCTTC.

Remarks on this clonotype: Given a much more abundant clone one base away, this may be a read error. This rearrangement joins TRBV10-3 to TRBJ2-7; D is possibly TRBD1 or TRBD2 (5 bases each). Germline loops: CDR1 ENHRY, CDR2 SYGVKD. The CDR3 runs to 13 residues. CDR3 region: CAVSVGRSYEQYF. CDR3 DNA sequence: TGTGCCGTCAGTGTGGGACGGAGCTACGAGCAGTACTTC.